The 20 T cell receptor beta chains below come from one sample, sequenced in a study of blood T cell repertoires in COVID-19. The protocol was immunoSEQ multiplex PCR, while the TCRdb copy is restricted to in-frame clones and leaves out a portion. The sample has around 310,000 clones, around 90% seen once. The specimen sequenced was peripheral blood. The receptors come from a woman aged 40 to 55 with COVID-19, enrolled during active disease.

The chain links TRBV5-4 to TRBJ2-5, with 8 bases lining up with TRBD2. The CDR3 runs 14 residues. With 4 bases clipped from V and 1 base from J, the junction kept 3 bases outside the gene matches. Germline V gene lookup returns CDR1 SGHNT and CDR2 YYREEE (reference sequence). The CDR3 nucleotides are TGTGCCAGCAGCCCGGGACTAGGCCAAGAGACCCAGTACTTC. Protein product: CASSPGLGQETQYF.

This clone showed up just once. The chain joins TRBV28 to TRBJ1-2; 10 bases fit TRBD1. Trimming took 8 bases from V and 5 from J; bases not matched to a gene: 11. The CDR3 is 15 residues long. CDR1 and CDR2 (germline): MDHEN, SYDVKM. CDR3 protein: CASQGGGTGVYGYTF. CDR3 nucleotide sequence: TGTGCCAGCCAGGGGGGTGGGACAGGGGTTTATGGCTACACCTTC.

This chain connects TRBV5-4 to TRBJ2-5, with a possible D match to TRBD1 (6 bases). CDR1 and CDR2 (germline): SGHNT, YYREEE (reference sequence). Trimming cost V 3 bases and J 5 bases, with 14 bases left between them. The CDR3 is made up of 14 amino acids. DNA for the CDR3: TGTGCCAGCAGCTCCTCCCGGGACATGGAGACCCAGTACTTC. It specifies CASSSSRDMETQYF.

This chain links TRBV7-8 with TRBJ1-1; 8 positions agree with TRBD1. There are 16 residues in the CDR3. V was clipped by 5 bases and J by 0 bases; unmatched bases: 8. The V gene's germline CDR1 is SGHVS and CDR2 FQNEAQ. The CDR3: CASSPGQGGMNTEAFF. CDR3 coding DNA: TGTGCCAGCAGCCCCGGACAGGGAGGGATGAACACTGAAGCTTTCTTT.

The chain combines TRBV7-2 with TRBJ1-6; D unresolved. V was trimmed by 1 base and J by 10 bases, leaving 8 bases between them. The CDR3 is 13 amino acids. Germline values: CDR1 SGHTA, CDR2 FQGNSA. CDR3 in amino acids: CASSLVEESPLHF. The CDR3 nucleotides read TGTGCCAGCAGCTTAGTTGAGGAGTCACCCCTCCACTTT.

CDR3 in DNA: TGTGCCAGCAGCTTTTCGGTAGAGGGCTACACCTTC. As protein: CASSFSVEGYTF. V and J are TRBV5-8 and TRBJ1-2; D unclear. The CDR3 totals 12 residues. Trimming pared 2 bases from V and 8 bases from J, leaving 10 bases between. Germline V gene data show CDR1 as SGHTS and CDR2 as YDEGEE.

This clone has only a few counts. The chain combines TRBV12-3 or TRBV12-4 with TRBJ2-1; D ambiguous. This CDR3 contains 11 residues. Trimming took off 4 bases at V and 9 bases at J, with 7 bases between the two ends. Here the CDR3 DNA reads TGTGCCAGCAGTTATACAGCTGAGCAGTTCTTC. Encoded protein: CASSYTAEQFF.

CDR3 protein: CASSSGLAGAGEQYF. The CDR3 DNA reads as TGTGCCAGCAGCTCGGGACTAGCGGGAGCGGGCGAGCAGTACTTC. V is TRBV11-3 and J is TRBJ2-7; 14 positions match TRBD2. The CDR3 length is 15 residues. Germline CDR1 reads SGHNT; CDR2 reads YENEEA. V shed 4 bases, J shed 6 bases, and the junction held 5 bases outside the gene matches.

The V call is TRBV7-2, the J call TRBJ1-2, with 8 bases that match TRBD1. The CDR3 totals 18 residues. Germline V gene data show CDR1 as SGHTA and CDR2 as FQGNSA. Trimming at V came to 6 bases and at J to 4 bases, leaving 19 bases not matched to a gene. The CDR3 protein is CASSSTGQGSRIPYGYTF. The CDR3 nucleotides read TGTGCCAGCAGTTCTACAGGACAGGGTTCGCGCATTCCCTATGGCTACACCTTC. The whole variable domain, remainder taken from reference TRBV7-2 and TRBJ1-2, is GAGVSQSPSNKVTEKGKDVELRCDPISGHTALYWYRQSLGQGLEFLIYFQGNSAPDKSGLPSDRFSAERTGGSVSTLTIQRTQQEDSAVYLCASSSTGQGSRIPYGYTFGSGTRLTVV.

In DNA, the CDR3 is TGTGCCAGCACCTCGACAGGGATAGGACCGGAAGCTTTCTTT. Translating it yields CASTSTGIGPEAFF. V gene TRBV28 combines with J gene TRBJ1-1, with 7 bases that match TRBD1. The CDR3 sequence is 14 residues long. Germline assignment: CDR1 MDHEN and CDR2 SYDVKM. V trimming: 7 bases; J trimming: 8 bases; junction bases outside the gene matches: 13.

The chain uses TRBV5-1 and TRBJ1-1, with D uncertain. The CDR3 consists of 13 residues. From germline, CDR1 is SGHRS and CDR2 YFSETQ. V was pared by 4 bases and J by 4 bases, with 11 bases between. CDR3 protein: CASSIQMATEAFF. CDR3 in DNA: TGCGCCAGCAGCATCCAGATGGCCACTGAAGCTTTCTTT.

This chain uses TRBV3-1 (or the pseudogene TRBV3-2) with TRBJ1-1; maybe TRBD1 (6 bases). The V gene's germline CDR1 is LGHDT and CDR2 YNNKEL (reference sequence). This CDR3 has 14 amino acids. The ends were cut back, 1 base at V and 3 bases at J, with 9 bases in the middle. CDR3 DNA: TGTGCCAGCAGCCAAGTTCAGGGGTACACTGAAGCTTTCTTT. It encodes CASSQVQGYTEAFF.

J is TRBJ1-3 and V is TRBV9, with 7 bases identical to TRBD1. The CDR3 runs to 16 residues. In germline, CDR1 is SGDLS, CDR2 YYNGEE. V was clipped by 4 bases and J by 0 bases; unmatched bases: 7. CDR3 sequence (DNA): TGTGCCAGCAGCCCGCAGGGGGATTTCTCTGGAAACACCATATATTTT. It encodes CASSPQGDFSGNTIYF.

The chain recombines TRBV6-5 with TRBJ2-5; 9 bases match TRBD2. The CDR3 runs to 14 residues. From germline, CDR1 is MNHEY and CDR2 SVGAGI. The ends lost 4 bases at V and 4 bases at J; junction bases unmatched: 4. CDR3 amino acids: CASSSLTSGETQYF. The CDR3 DNA is TGTGCCAGCAGTTCCCTGACTAGCGGAGAGACCCAGTACTTC.

J is TRBJ2-6 and V is TRBV27, with D tentatively TRBD1 (6 bases). Germline CDR1 MNHEY, CDR2 SMNVEV (reference sequence). CDR3 length: 18 residues. Trimming pared 7 bases from V and 1 base from J, leaving 20 bases between. The CDR3 DNA sequence: TGTGCCAGCACCCCCCGGCGCAGGGGAGAATCTGGGGCCAACGTCCTGACTTTC. Translation gives CASTPRRRGESGANVLTF.

The chain joins TRBV28 to TRBJ1-2, with 7 bases aligning to TRBD1. The length of the CDR3 is 14 residues. Looked up from germline, CDR1 is MDHEN and CDR2 is SYDVKM. The CDR3 spells CAINGGGLIYGYTF. The CDR3 DNA reads as TGTGCTATCAACGGAGGGGGCCTTATCTATGGCTACACCTTC.

The chain links TRBV29-1 to TRBJ2-3; TRBD1 matches at 7 bases. CDR1 SQVTM and CDR2 ANQGSEA come from the germline V gene. This CDR3 comprises 17 residues. V shed 6 bases and J 0 bases; nucleotides not matched to a gene: 15. CDR3 nucleotides: TGCAGCGTACAGGAGGATTTACAGGGGATTAGCACAGATACGCAGTATTTT. Its translation: CSVQEDLQGISTDTQYF.

This chain connects TRBV2 to TRBJ1-5, with D tentatively TRBD1 (6 bases). V lost 5 bases and J lost 3, with 11 bases in between. The germline V gene encodes CDR1 SNHLY and CDR2 FYNNEI. The CDR3 consists of 14 residues. The CDR3 sequence: CASSPGASNQPQHF. Written as DNA, the CDR3 is TGTGCCAGCAGTCCAGGGGCCTCCAATCAGCCCCAGCATTTT. The full variable domain, completed using reference TRBV2 and TRBJ1-5, is EPEVTQTPSHQVTQMGQEVILRCVPISNHLYFYWYRQILGQKVEFLVSFYNNEISEKSEIFDDQFSVERPDGSNFTLKIRSTKLEDSAMYFCASSPGASNQPQHFGDGTRLSIL.

The rearrangement uses TRBV4-3 and TRBJ2-1, with TRBD2 matching over 7 bases. The junction had 12 bases not matched to a gene; V was cut back by 3 bases and J by 10 bases. The CDR3 covers 15 residues. From germline, CDR1 is LGHNA and CDR2 YSLEER. The CDR3 bases are TGCGCCAGCAGCCACCGAGCGGGGCCGGGGGTAGAGCAGTTCTTC. The encoded protein is CASSHRAGPGVEQFF.

This chain uses TRBV12-5 with TRBJ1-2; D is possibly TRBD1 (5 bases). Germline V gives CDR1 LGHNT, CDR2 FRNRAP. The CDR3 is made up of 12 amino acids. V was clipped by 6 bases and J by 10 bases, with 15 bases between them. CDR3 residues: CASGPNPGIYTF. DNA for the CDR3: TGTGCTAGTGGGCCAAACCCAGGGATCTACACCTTC.